Following are 16 T cell receptor beta chains from one sample sequenced in a study of spatial heterogeneity in lung cancer. Time point described: sample taken at primary tumor resection. Sequencing covered unsorted whole RNA taken from tumor, nontumor lung or frozen PBMC. TCRdb reprocessed the 5' RACE reads with MiXCR, giving one entry per CDR3 protein. The sample yields roughly 79,000 distinct CDR3 sequences, around 12% seen once. The specimen comprised PBMCs, sampled at surgery. The receptors come from a male donor with early-stage non-small cell lung cancer.

This clonotype was counted at least ten times. This sequence joins TRBV27 and TRBJ2-7; D is perhaps TRBD2 (5 bases). There are 12 residues in the CDR3. Germline V gene data show CDR1 as MNHEY and CDR2 as SMNVEV (reference sequence). The CDR3 here is CGRRRSSYEQYF. The CDR3 DNA reads TGTGGGAGACGGAGGAGCTCCTACGAGCAGTACTTC.

This rearrangement joins TRBV19 to TRBJ2-5, with 7 bases matching TRBD2. Germline V CDR1 and CDR2: LNHDA, SQIVND (reference sequence). This CDR3 spans 15 amino acids. Losses at the gene ends were 2 bases for V and 0 bases for J; bases not matched to a gene: 3. The CDR3 region is CASSISGTYQETQYF. The CDR3 DNA sequence: TGTGCCAGTAGTATAAGCGGGACGTACCAAGAGACCCAGTACTTC.

This clonotype was observed a few times. J is TRBJ1-4 and V is TRBV29-1; tentative D call: TRBD1 (5 bases). V dropped 4 bases and J dropped 11 bases, with 17 bases sitting between them. Germline CDR1 is SQVTM and CDR2 is ANQGSEA. The CDR3 is 13 amino acids. The CDR3 coding sequence is TGCAGCGTTGTAATAGGGGAGGTGGGGAAACTGTTTTTT. Amino acids: CSVVIGEVGKLFF.

This clonotype was counted only a few times. The chain joins TRBV2 to TRBJ2-5; possibly TRBD1 or TRBD2 for D (5 bases each). This CDR3 is 14 amino acids long. Germline-derived CDR1 and CDR2 are SNHLY and FYNNEI. Trimming removed 9 bases at V and 6 bases at J, with 20 bases between. CDR3 coding DNA: TGTGCCAGGCGCGCAAGGGACCCCCCGAAGACCCAGTACTTC. This translates into CARRARDPPKTQYF.

This chain joins TRBV7-2 and TRBJ2-1; the D is unclear. CDR1 SGHTA and CDR2 FQGNSA come from the germline V gene. Trimming left V 6 bases short and J 2 bases short, with 14 bases between. This CDR3 comprises 15 residues. CDR3 nucleotide sequence: TGTGCCAGCAGTTTTAAGGGTGAGACCTACAATGAGCAGTTCTTC. Translating it yields CASSFKGETYNEQFF.

Many counts were recorded for this clonotype. The V and J genes are TRBV7-9 and TRBJ2-2; 11 nucleotides match TRBD2. This CDR3 spans 15 amino acids. Trimming cost V 5 bases and J 4 bases; bases outside gene matches: 3. Germline CDR1 and CDR2: SEHNR and FQNEAQ (reference sequence). This CDR3 is CASSITSGSTGELFF. CDR3 sequence (DNA): TGTGCCAGCAGCATTACTAGCGGGAGCACCGGGGAGCTGTTTTTT.

V usage is TRBV25-1 and J usage is TRBJ2-3; 10 bases fit TRBD1. Germline loops: CDR1 MGHDK, CDR2 SYGVNS. V was clipped by 8 bases and J by 5 bases; unmatched bases: 7. The length of the CDR3 is 14 residues. The CDR3 DNA follows: TGTGCCAGCCAAAGACAGGGGGCAGGAGATACGCAGTATTTT. Translation gives CASQRQGAGDTQYF.

This clonotype was seen a few times. The chain has TRBV20-1 and TRBJ2-5; D is uncertain. Trimming removed 1 base at V and 2 bases at J, with 8 bases between. This CDR3 has 13 residues. Germline CDR1 reads DFQATT; CDR2 reads SNEGSKA (reference sequence). CDR3 sequence reads: CSARAGFQETQYF. CDR3 bases: TGCAGTGCTAGAGCCGGGTTTCAAGAGACCCAGTACTTC.

This clonotype has at least ten counts. V usage is TRBV15 and J usage is TRBJ1-2; D possibly corresponds to TRBD1 (6 bases). This CDR3 contains 13 residues. CDR1 LNHNV and CDR2 YYDKDF come from the germline V gene (reference sequence). V dropped 3 bases and J dropped 4 bases, with 9 bases sitting between them. The CDR3 DNA reads TGTGCCACCAGCAGCGACAGGACCTATGGCTACACCTTC. This gives the protein CATSSDRTYGYTF.

The rearrangement uses TRBV2 and TRBJ2-2; tentatively, D is TRBD1 (6 bases). CDR3 size: 15 residues. Germline V gives CDR1 SNHLY, CDR2 FYNNEI. Trimming cost V 5 bases and J 4 bases, with 14 bases left between them. The CDR3 region is CASSFDRSGTGELFF. Written as DNA, the CDR3 is TGTGCCAGCAGTTTTGACAGGTCGGGCACCGGGGAGCTGTTTTTT.

The chain links TRBV5-5 to TRBJ2-2; D is perhaps TRBD2 (5 bases). In germline, CDR1 is SGHKS, CDR2 YYEKEE (reference sequence). CDR3 size: 17 residues. V was trimmed by 0 bases and J by 2 bases, leaving 14 bases between them. In nucleotides, the CDR3 is TGTGCCAGCAGCTTGGGTGCTAGCCGACTAAACACCGGGGAGCTGTTTTTT. Protein product: CASSLGASRLNTGELFF.

There are a few counts of this clonotype. The J gene is TRBJ2-5, the V gene TRBV7-2, with TRBD1 as a possible D gene (6 bases). Germline assignment: CDR1 SGHTA and CDR2 FQGNSA. The CDR3 has 14 residues. Trimming took off 2 bases at V and 5 bases at J, with 12 bases between the two ends. The CDR3 bases are TGTGCCAGCAGCTTAATGGGAACAGGGGAGACCCAGTACTTC. Amino acids: CASSLMGTGETQYF.

J is TRBJ2-3 and V is TRBV7-9; D is unclear. The germline V gene has CDR1 SEHNR and CDR2 FQNEAQ (reference sequence). The CDR3 covers 15 residues. Trimming left V 0 bases short and J 4 bases short, with 11 bases between. CDR3 sequence (DNA): TGTGCCAGCAGCTTAGCGCTCTTACAAGCAGATACGCAGTATTTT. This codes for CASSLALLQADTQYF.

The gene calls are TRBV20-1 and TRBJ2-7, with 7 positions matching TRBD2. V was pared by 1 base and J by 2 bases, with 5 bases of the junction left unmatched. Germline V lookup: CDR1 DFQATT, CDR2 SNEGSKA (reference sequence). There are 14 residues in the CDR3. The CDR3, as DNA: TGCAGTGCTAGAGCGGGACTACTCGCCTACGAGCAGTACTTC. Protein: CSARAGLLAYEQYF.

This clonotype was detected a few times. V is TRBV30 and J is TRBJ1-3; perhaps TRBD1 as D (5 bases). CDR1 is GTSNPN and CDR2 is SVGIG in the germline V gene (reference sequence). V was pared by 3 bases and J by 3 bases, with 9 bases between. The CDR3 extends over 13 amino acids. The CDR3 sequence: CAWRGGVGNTIYF. In DNA form, the CDR3 reads TGTGCCTGGAGAGGAGGGGTTGGAAACACCATATATTTT.

The V and J genes are TRBV24-1 and TRBJ1-1, with D unclear. The CDR3 totals 17 residues. Germline CDR1 and CDR2: KGHDR and SFDVKD. V lost 7 bases and J lost 2, with 22 bases in between. The CDR3 DNA reads TGTGCCACCAGCCCACAGCGACCTGGAGGCTTAAACACTGAAGCTTTCTTT. Translating gives CATSPQRPGGLNTEAFF.